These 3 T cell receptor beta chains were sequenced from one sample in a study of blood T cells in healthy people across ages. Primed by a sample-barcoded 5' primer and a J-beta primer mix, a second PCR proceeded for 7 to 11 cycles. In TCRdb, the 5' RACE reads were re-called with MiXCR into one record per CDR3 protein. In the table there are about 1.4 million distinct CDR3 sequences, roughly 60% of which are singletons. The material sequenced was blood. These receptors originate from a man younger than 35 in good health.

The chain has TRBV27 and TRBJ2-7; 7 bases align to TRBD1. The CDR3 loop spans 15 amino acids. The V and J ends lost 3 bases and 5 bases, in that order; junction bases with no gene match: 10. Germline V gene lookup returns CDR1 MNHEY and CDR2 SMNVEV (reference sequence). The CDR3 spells CASSFDRVRGNEQYF. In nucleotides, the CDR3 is TGTGCCAGCAGTTTCGACAGGGTTAGAGGCAACGAGCAGTACTTC.

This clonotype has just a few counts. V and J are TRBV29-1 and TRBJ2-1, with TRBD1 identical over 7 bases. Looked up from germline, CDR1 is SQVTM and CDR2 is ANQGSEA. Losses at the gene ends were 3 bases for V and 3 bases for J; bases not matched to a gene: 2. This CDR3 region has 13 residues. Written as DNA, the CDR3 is TGCAGCGTTGATCGACAGGGCTACAATGAGCAGTTCTTC. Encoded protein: CSVDRQGYNEQFF.

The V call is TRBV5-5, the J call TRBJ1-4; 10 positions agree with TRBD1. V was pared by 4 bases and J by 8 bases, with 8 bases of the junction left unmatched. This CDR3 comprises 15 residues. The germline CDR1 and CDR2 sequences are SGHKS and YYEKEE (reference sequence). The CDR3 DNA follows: TGTGCCAGCAGCCTCGGGACAGGGGCAGGGGAAAAACTGTTTTTT. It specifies CASSLGTGAGEKLFF.